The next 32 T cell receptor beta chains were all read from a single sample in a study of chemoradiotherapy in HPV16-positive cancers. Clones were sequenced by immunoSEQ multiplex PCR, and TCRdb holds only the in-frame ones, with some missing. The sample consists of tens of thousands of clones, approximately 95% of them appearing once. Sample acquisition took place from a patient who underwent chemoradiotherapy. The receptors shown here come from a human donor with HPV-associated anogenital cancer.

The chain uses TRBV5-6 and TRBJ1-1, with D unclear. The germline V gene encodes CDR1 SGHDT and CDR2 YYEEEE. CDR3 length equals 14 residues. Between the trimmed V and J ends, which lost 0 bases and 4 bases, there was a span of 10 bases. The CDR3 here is CASSLDPRGTEAFF. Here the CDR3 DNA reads TGTGCCAGCAGCTTGGACCCACGGGGCACTGAAGCTTTCTTT.

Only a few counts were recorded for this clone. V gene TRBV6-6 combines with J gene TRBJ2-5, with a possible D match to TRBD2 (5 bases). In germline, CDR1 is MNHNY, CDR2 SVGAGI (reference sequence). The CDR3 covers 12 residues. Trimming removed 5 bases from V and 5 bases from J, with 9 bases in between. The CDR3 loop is CASSTQRETQYF. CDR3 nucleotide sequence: TGTGCCAGCAGTACCCAGCGGGAGACCCAGTACTTC.

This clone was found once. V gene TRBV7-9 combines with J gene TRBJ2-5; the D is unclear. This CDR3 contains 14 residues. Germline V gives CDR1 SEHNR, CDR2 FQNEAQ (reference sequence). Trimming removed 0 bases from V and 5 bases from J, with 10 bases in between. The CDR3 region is CASSLAGARETQYF. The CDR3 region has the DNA TGTGCCAGCAGCTTAGCGGGTGCAAGGGAGACCCAGTACTTC. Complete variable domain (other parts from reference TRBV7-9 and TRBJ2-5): DTGVSQNPRHKITKRGQNVTFRCDPISEHNRLYWYRQTLGQGPEFLTYFQNEAQLEKSRLLSDRFSAERPKGSFSTLEIQRTEQGDSAMYLCASSLAGARETQYFGPGTRLLVL.

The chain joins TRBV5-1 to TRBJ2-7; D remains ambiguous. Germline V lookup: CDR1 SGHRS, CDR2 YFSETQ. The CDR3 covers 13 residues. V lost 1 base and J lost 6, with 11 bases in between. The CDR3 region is CASSLRSFGEQYF. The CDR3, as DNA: TGCGCCAGCAGCTTGAGGTCGTTCGGCGAGCAGTACTTC.

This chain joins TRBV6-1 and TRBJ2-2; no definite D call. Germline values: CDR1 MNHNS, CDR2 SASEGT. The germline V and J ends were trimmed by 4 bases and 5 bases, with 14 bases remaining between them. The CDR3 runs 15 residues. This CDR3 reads CASSVLPPGTGELFF. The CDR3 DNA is TGTGCCAGCAGTGTACTTCCACCTGGGACCGGGGAGCTGTTTTTT.

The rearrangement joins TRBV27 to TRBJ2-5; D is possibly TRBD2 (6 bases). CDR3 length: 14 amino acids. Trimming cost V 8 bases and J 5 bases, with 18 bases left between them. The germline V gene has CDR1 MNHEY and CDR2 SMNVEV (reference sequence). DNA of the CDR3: TGTGCCAGCCGTCTCGGGGGAAGGGTGGAGACCCAGTACTTC. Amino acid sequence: CASRLGGRVETQYF.

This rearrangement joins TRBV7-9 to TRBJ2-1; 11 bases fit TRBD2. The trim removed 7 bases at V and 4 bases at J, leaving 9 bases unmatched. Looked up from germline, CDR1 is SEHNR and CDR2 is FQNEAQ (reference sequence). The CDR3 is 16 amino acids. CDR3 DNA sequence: TGTGCCAGCAACGAGAAAGGGACTAGCGGTTACAATGAGCAGTTCTTC. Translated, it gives CASNEKGTSGYNEQFF.

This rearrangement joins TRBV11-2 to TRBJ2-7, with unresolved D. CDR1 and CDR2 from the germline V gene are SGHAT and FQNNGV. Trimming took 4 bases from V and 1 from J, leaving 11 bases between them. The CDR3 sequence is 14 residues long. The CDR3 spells CASSSQLASYEQYF. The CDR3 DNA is TGTGCCAGCAGCTCACAGCTGGCGTCCTACGAGCAGTACTTC. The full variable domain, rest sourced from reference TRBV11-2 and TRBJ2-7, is EAGVAQSPRYKIIEKRQSVAFWCNPISGHATLYWYQQILGQGPKLLIQFQNNGVVDDSQLPKDRFSAERLKGVDSTLKIQPAKLEDSAVYLCASSSQLASYEQYFGPGTRLTVT.

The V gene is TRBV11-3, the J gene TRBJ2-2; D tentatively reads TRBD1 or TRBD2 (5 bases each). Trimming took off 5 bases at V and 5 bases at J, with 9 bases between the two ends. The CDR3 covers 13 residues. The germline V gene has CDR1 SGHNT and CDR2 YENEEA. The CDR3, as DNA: TGTGCCAGCAGCCAGGGAGTAACCGGGGAGCTGTTTTTT. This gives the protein CASSQGVTGELFF.

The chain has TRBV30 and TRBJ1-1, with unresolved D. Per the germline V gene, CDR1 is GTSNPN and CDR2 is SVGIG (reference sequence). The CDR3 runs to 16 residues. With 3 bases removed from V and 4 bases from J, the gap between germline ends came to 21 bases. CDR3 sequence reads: CAWSAWVRPRGTEAFF. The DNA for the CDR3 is TGTGCCTGGAGCGCCTGGGTTCGGCCGCGAGGCACTGAAGCTTTCTTT.

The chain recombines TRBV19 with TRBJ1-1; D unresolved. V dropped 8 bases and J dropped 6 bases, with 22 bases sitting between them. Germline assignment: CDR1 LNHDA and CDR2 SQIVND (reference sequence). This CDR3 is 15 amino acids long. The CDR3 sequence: CASGFHREVFAEAFF. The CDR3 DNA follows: TGTGCCAGTGGATTCCACCGGGAGGTGTTTGCTGAAGCTTTCTTT. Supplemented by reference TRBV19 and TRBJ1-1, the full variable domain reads DGGITQSPKYLFRKEGQNVTLSCEQNLNHDAMYWYRQDPGQGLRLIYYSQIVNDFQKGDIAEGYSVSREKKESFPLTVTSAQKNPTAFYLCASGFHREVFAEAFFGQGTRLTVV.

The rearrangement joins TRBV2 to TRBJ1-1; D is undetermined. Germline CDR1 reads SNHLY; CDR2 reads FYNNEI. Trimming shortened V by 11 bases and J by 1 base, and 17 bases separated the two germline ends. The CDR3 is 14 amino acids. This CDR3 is CACVPVVTNTEAFF. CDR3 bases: TGTGCCTGCGTGCCCGTAGTGACGAACACTGAAGCTTTCTTT. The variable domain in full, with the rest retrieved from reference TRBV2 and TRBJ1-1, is EPEVTQTPSHQVTQMGQEVILRCVPISNHLYFYWYRQILGQKVEFLVSFYNNEISEKSEIFDDQFSVERPDGSNFTLKIRSTKLEDSAMYFCACVPVVTNTEAFFGQGTRLTVV.

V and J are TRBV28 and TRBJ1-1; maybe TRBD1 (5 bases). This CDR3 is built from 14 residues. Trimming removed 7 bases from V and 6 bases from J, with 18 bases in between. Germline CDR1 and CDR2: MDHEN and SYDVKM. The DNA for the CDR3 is TGTGCCAGCAAAGCCCCTGACAGTTCTCCTGAAGCTTTCTTT. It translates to CASKAPDSSPEAFF.

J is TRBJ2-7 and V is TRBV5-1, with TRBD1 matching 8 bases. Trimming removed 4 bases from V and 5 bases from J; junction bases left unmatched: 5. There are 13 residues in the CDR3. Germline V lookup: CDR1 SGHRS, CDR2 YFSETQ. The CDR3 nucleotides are TGCGCCAGCAGCCGGGGACAGGCAGACGAGCAGTACTTC. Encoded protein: CASSRGQADEQYF.

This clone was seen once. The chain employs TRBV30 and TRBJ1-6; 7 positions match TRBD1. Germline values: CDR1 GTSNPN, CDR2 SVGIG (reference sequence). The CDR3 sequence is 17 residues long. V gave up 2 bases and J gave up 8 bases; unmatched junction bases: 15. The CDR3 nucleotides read TGTGCCTGGAGTCAAAGGGGCAGGGGGACGTTCGATTCACCCCTCCACTTT. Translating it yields CAWSQRGRGTFDSPLHF.

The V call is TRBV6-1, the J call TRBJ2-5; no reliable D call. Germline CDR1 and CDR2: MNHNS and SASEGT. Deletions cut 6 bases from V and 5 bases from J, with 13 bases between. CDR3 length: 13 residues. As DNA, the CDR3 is TGTGCCAGCAGCCCCCCCGCAAAGGAGACCCAGTACTTC. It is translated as CASSPPAKETQYF.

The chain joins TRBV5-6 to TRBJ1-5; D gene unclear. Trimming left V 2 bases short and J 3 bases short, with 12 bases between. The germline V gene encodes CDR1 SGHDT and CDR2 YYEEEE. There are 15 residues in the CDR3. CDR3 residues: CASSFITAPNQPQHF. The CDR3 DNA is TGTGCCAGCAGCTTCATAACAGCCCCCAATCAGCCCCAGCATTTT.

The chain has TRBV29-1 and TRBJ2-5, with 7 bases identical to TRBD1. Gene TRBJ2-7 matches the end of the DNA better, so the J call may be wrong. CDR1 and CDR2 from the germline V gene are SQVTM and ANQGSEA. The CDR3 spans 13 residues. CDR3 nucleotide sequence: TGCAGCGTTGCGGTCTCCGACAGGGACGAGCAGTACTTC. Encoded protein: CSVAVSDRDEQYF.

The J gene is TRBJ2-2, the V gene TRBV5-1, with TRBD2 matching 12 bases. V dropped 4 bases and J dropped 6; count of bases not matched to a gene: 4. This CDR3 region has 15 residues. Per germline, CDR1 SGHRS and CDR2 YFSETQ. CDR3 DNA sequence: TGCGCCAGCAGCCCCTCTAGCGGGGGGGCCGGGGAGCTGTTTTTT. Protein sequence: CASSPSSGGAGELFF.

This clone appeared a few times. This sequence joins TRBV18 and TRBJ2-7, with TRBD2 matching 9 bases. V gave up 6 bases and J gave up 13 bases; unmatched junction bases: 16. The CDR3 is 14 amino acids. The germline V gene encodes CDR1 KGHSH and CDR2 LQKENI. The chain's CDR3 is CASSPGGGAGGFYF. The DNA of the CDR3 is TGTGCCAGCTCCCCCGGAGGGGGGGCGGGAGGGTTCTACTTC.

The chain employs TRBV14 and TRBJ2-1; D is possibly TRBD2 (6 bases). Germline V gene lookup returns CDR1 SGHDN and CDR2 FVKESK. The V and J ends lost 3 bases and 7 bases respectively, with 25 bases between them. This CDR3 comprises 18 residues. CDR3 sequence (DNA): TGTGCCAGCAGCCAGAGATATCCCGGCGGGACGGGGAAGAATGAGCAGTTCTTC. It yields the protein CASSQRYPGGTGKNEQFF.

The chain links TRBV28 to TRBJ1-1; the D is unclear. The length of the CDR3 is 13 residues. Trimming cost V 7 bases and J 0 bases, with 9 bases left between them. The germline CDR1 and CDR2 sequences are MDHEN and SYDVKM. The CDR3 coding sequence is TGTGCCAGCACCGAGGAAATGAACACTGAAGCTTTCTTT. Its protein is CASTEEMNTEAFF.

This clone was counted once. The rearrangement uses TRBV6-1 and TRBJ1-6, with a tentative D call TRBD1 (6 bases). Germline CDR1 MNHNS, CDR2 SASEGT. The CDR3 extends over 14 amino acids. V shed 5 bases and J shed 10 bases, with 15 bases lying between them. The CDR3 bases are TGTGCCAGCAGTCACAGGGAATTTGAGTCACCCCTCCACTTT. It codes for CASSHREFESPLHF.

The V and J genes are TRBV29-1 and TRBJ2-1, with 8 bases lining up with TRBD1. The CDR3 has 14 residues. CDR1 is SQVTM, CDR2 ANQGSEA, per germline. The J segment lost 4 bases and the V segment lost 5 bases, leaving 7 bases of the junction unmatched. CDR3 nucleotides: TGCAGCGTTTCTCCCGGACAGGGATACAATGAGCAGTTCTTC. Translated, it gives CSVSPGQGYNEQFF.

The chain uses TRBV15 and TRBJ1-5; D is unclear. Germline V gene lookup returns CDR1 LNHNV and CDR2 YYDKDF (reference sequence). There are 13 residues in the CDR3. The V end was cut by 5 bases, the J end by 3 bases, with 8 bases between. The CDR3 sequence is CATSERANQPQHF. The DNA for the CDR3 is TGTGCCACCAGCGAGCGTGCCAATCAGCCCCAGCATTTT. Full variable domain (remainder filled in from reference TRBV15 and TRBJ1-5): DAMVIQNPRYQVTQFGKPVTLSCSQTLNHNVMYWYQQKSSQAPKLLFHYYDKDFNNEADTPDNFQSRRPNTSFCFLDIRSPGLGDTAMYLCATSERANQPQHFGDGTRLSIL.

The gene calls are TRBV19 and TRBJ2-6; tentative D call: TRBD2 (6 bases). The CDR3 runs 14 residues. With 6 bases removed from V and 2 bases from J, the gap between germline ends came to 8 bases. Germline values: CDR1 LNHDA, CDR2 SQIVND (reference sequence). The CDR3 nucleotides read TGTGCCAGTAGGGGACTGACTGGGGCCAACGTCCTGACTTTC. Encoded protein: CASRGLTGANVLTF.

The CDR3 sequence is CASSQDQATWTYEQYF. The CDR3, as DNA: TGTGCCAGCAGCCAAGATCAGGCAACATGGACCTACGAGCAGTACTTC. The chain links TRBV14 to TRBJ2-7; D unclear. The V gene's germline CDR1 is SGHDN and CDR2 FVKESK. This CDR3 comprises 16 residues. V was shortened by 0 bases and J by 2 bases, with 14 bases between the two germline ends.

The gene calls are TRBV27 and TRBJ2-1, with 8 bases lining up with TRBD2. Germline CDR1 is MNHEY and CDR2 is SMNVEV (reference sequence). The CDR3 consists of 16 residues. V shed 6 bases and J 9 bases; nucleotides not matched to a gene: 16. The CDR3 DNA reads TGTGCCAGCAGACGCTGGGGTCGGGAGGGAGGCGCTGAGCAGTTCTTC. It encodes CASRRWGREGGAEQFF.

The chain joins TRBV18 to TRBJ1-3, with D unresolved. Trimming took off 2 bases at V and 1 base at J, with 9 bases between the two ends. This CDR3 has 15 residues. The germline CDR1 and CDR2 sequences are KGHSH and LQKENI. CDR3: CASSPVMISGNTIYF. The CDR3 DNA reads TGTGCCAGCTCACCAGTTATGATTTCTGGAAACACCATATATTTT.

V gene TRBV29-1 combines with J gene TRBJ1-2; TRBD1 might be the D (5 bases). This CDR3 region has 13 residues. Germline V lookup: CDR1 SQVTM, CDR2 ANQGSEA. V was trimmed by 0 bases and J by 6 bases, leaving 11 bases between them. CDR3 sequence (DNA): TGCAGCGTTGAAGACCCAGGGAAAAATGGCTACACCTTC. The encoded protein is CSVEDPGKNGYTF.

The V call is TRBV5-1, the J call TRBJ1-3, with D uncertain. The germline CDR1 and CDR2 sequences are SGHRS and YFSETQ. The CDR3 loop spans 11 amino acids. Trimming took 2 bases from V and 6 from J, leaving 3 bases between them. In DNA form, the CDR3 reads TGCGCCAGCAGCTTTGAAAACACCATATATTTT. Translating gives CASSFENTIYF.

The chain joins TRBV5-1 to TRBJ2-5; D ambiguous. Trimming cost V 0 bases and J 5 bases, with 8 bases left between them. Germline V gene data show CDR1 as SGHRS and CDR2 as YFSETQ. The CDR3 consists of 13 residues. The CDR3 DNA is TGCGCCAGCAGCTTGGATCCTAGTGAGACCCAGTACTTC. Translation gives CASSLDPSETQYF. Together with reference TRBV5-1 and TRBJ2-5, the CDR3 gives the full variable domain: KAGVTQTPRYLIKTRGQQVTLSCSPISGHRSVSWYQQTPGQGLQFLFEYFSETQRNKGNFPGRFSGRQFSNSRSEMNVSTLELGDSALYLCASSLDPSETQYFGPGTRLLVL.